The next 10 T cell receptor beta chains were all read from a single sample in a study of T cell clonality in common variable immunodeficiency. Their target antigens are unknown. Generated by immunoSEQ multiplex PCR, the TCRdb table keeps only in-frame clones and is missing some. The sample contains approximately 28,000 clones, none of them singletons. The study's findings and limits: Common variable immunodeficiency TCR beta sequences reportedly had fewer deletions and N-nucleotide insertions.

Sequenced: peripheral blood mononuclear cells. Source of these receptors: a human donor with common variable immunodeficiency.

This clone appeared many times. The read is 3 residues too short to cover the CDR3 end, so that end is filled in from the germline J gene. The rearrangement uses TRBV19 and TRBJ2-3; 7 bases line up with TRBD1. This CDR3 has 13 residues. In germline, CDR1 is LNHDA, CDR2 SQIVND (reference sequence). Trimming cost V 6 bases and J 3 bases; bases outside gene matches: 3. CDR3 protein: CASSLGQTDTQYF. CDR3 DNA (partial): TGTGCCAGTAGCCTGGGACAGACAGATACG.

This clone has at least ten counts. The read terminates 3 residues ahead of where the CDR3 ends, so the germline J gene completes it. The genes are TRBV6-2 or TRBV6-3 and TRBJ2-3; TRBD2 matches at 10 bases. J lost 0 bases, V lost 6 bases, and 3 bases had no gene match. This CDR3 comprises 15 residues. Germline CDR1 and CDR2: MNHEY and SVGEGT. The CDR3 loop reads CASRPSGGSTDTQYF. The sequenced CDR3 bases are TGTGCCAGCAGACCTAGCGGGGGTAGCACAGATACG.

This clone was detected only a few times. The CDR3 end falls 3 residues outside the read, so it is completed with the germline J gene. This chain connects TRBV2 to TRBJ2-7; D perhaps matches TRBD1 (6 bases). Germline CDR1 reads SNHLY; CDR2 reads FYNNEI. Deletions cut 3 bases from V and 6 bases from J, with 24 bases between. This CDR3 spans 17 amino acids. CDR3 bases read: TGTGCCAGCAGTGAGAGCTTAACAGGGAGATCCTTCGGCGAG. Residues: CASSESLTGRSFGE. The full CDR3 protein reads CASSESLTGRSFGEQYF.

This clone is labeled as medium-sized. The CDR3 loop reads CSVQGQTNTEAFF. The DNA read from the CDR3 is TGCAGCGTTCAGGGACAGACGAACACTGAA. The rearrangement joins TRBV29-1 to TRBJ1-1, with 7 bases aligning to TRBD1. From the germline J gene comes the end of the CDR3, since the read stops 3 residues before it. CDR1 SQVTM and CDR2 ANQGSEA come from the germline V gene. Trimming took 5 bases from V and 1 from J; bases not matched to a gene: 4. The CDR3 is 13 residues long.

The sample holds many counts of this clone. Sequencing ends 3 residues short of the CDR3 end; the germline J gene provides the rest. The chain links TRBV20-1 to TRBJ2-1; TRBD2 matches at 10 bases. This CDR3 region has 14 residues. Per the germline V gene, CDR1 is DFQATT and CDR2 is SNEGSKA (reference sequence). V trimming: 0 bases; J trimming: 9 bases; junction bases outside the gene matches: 5. The CDR3 protein is CSARDPSGRGEQFF. CDR3 DNA (partial): TGCAGTGCTAGAGATCCTAGCGGGAGAGGTGAG.

This clone has at least ten counts. With the read ending 3 residues before the CDR3 end, the germline J gene is used to fill in that end. The V call is TRBV29-1, the J call TRBJ2-7; D is unclear. This CDR3 has 12 residues. CDR1 and CDR2 from the germline V gene are SQVTM and ANQGSEA. The V and J ends lost 4 bases and 0 bases respectively, with 7 bases between them. Incomplete CDR3 DNA: TGCAGCGTTGGATCCAGCTCCTACGAG. Its translation is CSVGSSSYE. The entire CDR3 is CSVGSSSYEQYF.

This clone was picked up many times. The sequenced fragment ends 3 residues before the CDR3 boundary, so the rest is inferred from the germline J gene. The rearrangement uses TRBV7-6 and TRBJ2-5; TRBD1 might be the D (5 bases). Germline V gene sequence: CDR1 SGHVS, CDR2 FNYEAQ. This CDR3 is 15 amino acids long. The V end was cut by 5 bases, the J end by 5 bases, with 18 bases between. CDR3 sequence: CASSPTAQGYETQYF. The part of the CDR3 DNA that was read is TGTGCCAGCAGCCCCACGGCGCAGGGATACGAGACC.

This clone was counted ten times or more. The CDR3 is cut off 3 residues early in the read; its end comes from the germline J gene. This chain connects TRBV5-1 to TRBJ2-7; 7 nucleotides match TRBD2. The CDR3 is 13 residues long. Trimming removed 1 base from V and 2 bases from J; junction bases left unmatched: 0. Germline lookup yields CDR1 SGHRS and CDR2 YFSETQ. The part of the CDR3 DNA that was read is TGCGCCAGCAGCTTGCTAGCGGCCTACGAG. This encodes CASSLLAAYE. The full-length CDR3 reads as CASSLLAAYEQYF.

Points on this clone: The CDR3 end lies 3 residues beyond the end of the read and is filled in from the germline J gene. This chain links TRBV2 with TRBJ2-3, with D possibly TRBD2 on 5 matching bases. The CDR3 is 14 residues long. The V end lost 0 bases, the J end lost 8 bases, and 12 bases lay between the germline ends. Germline CDR1 and CDR2: SNHLY and FYNNEI. CDR3 DNA, as far as it was read: TGTGCCAGCAGTGAAGCAGCCACTAGTGGTACG. It codes for CASSEAATSGT. The whole CDR3 is CASSEAATSGTQYF. Complete variable domain (other parts from reference TRBV2 and TRBJ2-3): EPEVTQTPSHQVTQMGQEVILRCVPISNHLYFYWYRQILGQKVEFLVSFYNNEISEKSEIFDDQFSVERPDGSNFTLKIRSTKLEDSAMYFCASSEAATSGTQYFGPGTRLTVL.

On this clone: The read stops 3 residues short of the end of the CDR3; the missing end is completed from the germline J gene. This rearrangement joins TRBV7-8 to TRBJ1-4; 7 bases are a match to TRBD1. The CDR3 extends over 13 amino acids. CDR1 and CDR2 (germline): SGHVS, FQNEAQ. Germline trimming cut 4 bases from V and 6 bases from J; bases unmatched to any gene: 2. The CDR3 loop reads CASSWGTDEKLFF. Partial CDR3 DNA: TGTGCCAGCAGCTGGGGGACAGATGAAAAA. The full variable domain, in which reference TRBV7-8 and TRBJ1-4 provide the parts outside the CDR3, is GAGVSQSPRYKVAKRGQDVALRCDPISGHVSLFWYQQALGQGPEFLTYFQNEAQLDKSGLPSDRFFAERPEGSVSTLKIQRTQQEDSAVYLCASSWGTDEKLFFGSGTQLSVL.